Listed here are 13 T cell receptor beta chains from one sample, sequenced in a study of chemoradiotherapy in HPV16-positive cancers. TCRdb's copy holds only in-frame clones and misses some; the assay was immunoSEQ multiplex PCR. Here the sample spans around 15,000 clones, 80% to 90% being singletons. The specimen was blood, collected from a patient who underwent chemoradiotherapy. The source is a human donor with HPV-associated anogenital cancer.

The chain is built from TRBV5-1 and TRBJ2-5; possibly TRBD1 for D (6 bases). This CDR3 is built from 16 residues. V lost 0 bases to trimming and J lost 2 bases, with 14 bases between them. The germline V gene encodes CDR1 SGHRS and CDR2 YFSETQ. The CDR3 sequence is CASSLAMKRGQETQYF. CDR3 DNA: TGCGCCAGCAGCTTGGCCATGAAAAGGGGGCAAGAGACCCAGTACTTC.

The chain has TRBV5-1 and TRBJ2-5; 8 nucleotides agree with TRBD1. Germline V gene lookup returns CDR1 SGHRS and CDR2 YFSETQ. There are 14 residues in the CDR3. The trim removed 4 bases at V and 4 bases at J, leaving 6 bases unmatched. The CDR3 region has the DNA TGCGCCAGCAGCGGAGGACAGGGAGCAGAGACCCAGTACTTC. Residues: CASSGGQGAETQYF. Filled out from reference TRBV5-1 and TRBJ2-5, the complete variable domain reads KAGVTQTPRYLIKTRGQQVTLSCSPISGHRSVSWYQQTPGQGLQFLFEYFSETQRNKGNFPGRFSGRQFSNSRSEMNVSTLELGDSALYLCASSGGQGAETQYFGPGTRLLVL.

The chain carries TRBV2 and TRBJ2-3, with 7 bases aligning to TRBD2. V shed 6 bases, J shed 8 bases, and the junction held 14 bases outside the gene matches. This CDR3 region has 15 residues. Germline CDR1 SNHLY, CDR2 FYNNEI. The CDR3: CASRETSSEAGTQYF. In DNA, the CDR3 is TGTGCCAGCAGGGAGACTAGCTCGGAGGCGGGTACGCAGTATTTT.

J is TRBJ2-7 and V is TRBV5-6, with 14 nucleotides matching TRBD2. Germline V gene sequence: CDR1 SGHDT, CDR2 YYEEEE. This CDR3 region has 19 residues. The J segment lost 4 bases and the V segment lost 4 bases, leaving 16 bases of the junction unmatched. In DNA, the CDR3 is TGTGCCAGCAGCACCAGGAGACTAGCGGGAGGGTCTATTTTGTACGAGCAGTACTTC. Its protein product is CASSTRRLAGGSILYEQYF.

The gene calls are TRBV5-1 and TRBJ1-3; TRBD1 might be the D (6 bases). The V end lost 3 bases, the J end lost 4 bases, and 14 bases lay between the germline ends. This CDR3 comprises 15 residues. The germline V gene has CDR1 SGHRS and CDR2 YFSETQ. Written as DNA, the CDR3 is TGCGCCAGCAGCTCGAATACAGGGTCCGGAAACACCATATATTTT. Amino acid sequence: CASSSNTGSGNTIYF.

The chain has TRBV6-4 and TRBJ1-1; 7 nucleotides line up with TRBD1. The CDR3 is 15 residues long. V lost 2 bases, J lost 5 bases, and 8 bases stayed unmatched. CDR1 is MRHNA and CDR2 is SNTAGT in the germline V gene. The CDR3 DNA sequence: TGTGCCAGCAGTGACCCGACAGGGTATAGGACTGAAGCTTTCTTT. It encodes CASSDPTGYRTEAFF.

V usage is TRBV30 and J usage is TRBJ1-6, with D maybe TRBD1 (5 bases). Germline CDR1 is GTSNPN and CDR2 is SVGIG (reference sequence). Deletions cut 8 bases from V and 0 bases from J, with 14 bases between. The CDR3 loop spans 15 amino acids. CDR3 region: CAGRGMSSYNSPLHF. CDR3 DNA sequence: TGTGCCGGCCGGGGGATGAGCTCCTATAATTCACCCCTCCACTTT.

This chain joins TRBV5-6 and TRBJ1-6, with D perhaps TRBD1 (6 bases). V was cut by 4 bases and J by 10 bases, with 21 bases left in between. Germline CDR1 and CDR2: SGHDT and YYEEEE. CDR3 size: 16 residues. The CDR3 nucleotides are TGTGCCAGCAGCCTCCGCACGGGGGGCGAAGGATCACCCCTCCACTTT. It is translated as CASSLRTGGEGSPLHF.

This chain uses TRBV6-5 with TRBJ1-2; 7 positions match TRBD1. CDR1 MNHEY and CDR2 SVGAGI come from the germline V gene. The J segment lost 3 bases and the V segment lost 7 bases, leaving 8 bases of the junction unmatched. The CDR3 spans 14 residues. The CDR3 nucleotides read TGTGCCAGCACCAACGGACAGGACGACTATGGCTACACCTTC. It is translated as CASTNGQDDYGYTF.

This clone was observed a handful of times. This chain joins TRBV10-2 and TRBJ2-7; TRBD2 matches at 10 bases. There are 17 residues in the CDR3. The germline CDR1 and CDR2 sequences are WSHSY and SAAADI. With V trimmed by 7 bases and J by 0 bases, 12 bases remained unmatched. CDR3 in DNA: TGCGCCAGCACCCCGGCAGCGGGGGGGCCCATCTCCTACGAGCAGTACTTC. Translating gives CASTPAAGGPISYEQYF.

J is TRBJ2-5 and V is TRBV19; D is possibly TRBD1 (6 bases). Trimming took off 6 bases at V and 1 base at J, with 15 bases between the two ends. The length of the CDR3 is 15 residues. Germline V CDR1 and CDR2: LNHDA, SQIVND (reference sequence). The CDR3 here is CASSLFLDSQETQYF. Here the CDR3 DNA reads TGTGCCAGTAGCCTCTTTTTGGACAGCCAAGAGACCCAGTACTTC.

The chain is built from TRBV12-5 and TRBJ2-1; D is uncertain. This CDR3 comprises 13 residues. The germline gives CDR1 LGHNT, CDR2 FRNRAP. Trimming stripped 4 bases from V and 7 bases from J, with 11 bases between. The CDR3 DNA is TGTGCTAGTGGTTCCCTTTTGGGTAATGAGCAGTTCTTC. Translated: CASGSLLGNEQFF.

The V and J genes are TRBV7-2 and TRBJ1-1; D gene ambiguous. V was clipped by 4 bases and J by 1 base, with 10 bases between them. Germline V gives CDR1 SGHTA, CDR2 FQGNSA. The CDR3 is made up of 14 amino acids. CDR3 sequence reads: CASSSRKGNTEAFF. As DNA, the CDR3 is TGTGCCAGCAGCTCAAGAAAGGGGAACACTGAAGCTTTCTTT.